The subject of this entry is one TCR beta chain. The target antigen is unknown. This sample was included in a study of cytomegalovirus exposure and HLA in healthy donors. Notes on the study in general: At a 0.05 false discovery rate, a later analysis found some 18,000 TCR beta sequences to be associated with HLA alleles. Cytomegalovirus association was listed for 150 to 200 TCR beta chains. As a later analysis revealed, most CMV-associated TCR beta chains appeared HLA-restricted.

Both 60 Vbeta primers and 13 Jbeta primers went into the PCR. Repertoires were generated with immunoSEQ multiplex PCR, while TCRdb's copy carries only in-frame clones and drops some. The table has more than 90,000 clones, 85% seen once; the top ten hold about 3.6%. Germline V CDR1 and CDR2: ENHRY, SYGVKD. The CDR3 is 17 residues long. V trimming: 6 bases; J trimming: 1 base; junction bases outside the gene matches: 14. The origin of this receptor is a man younger than 45 in good health and CMV-seronegative. Sequencing was done on a sample of PBMCs. The chain carries TRBV10-3 and TRBJ2-7; 8 bases align to TRBD1. As DNA, the CDR3 is TGTGCCATCAGCCCAAATGGACAGGGAATGTTGTCCTACGAGCAGTACTTC. It yields the protein CAISPNGQGMLSYEQYF.